The clone carrying this T cell receptor beta chain was observed a few times. Antigen: not known. This sample was included in a study of Ad26.COV2.S vaccination and SARS-CoV-2 variants. Study details: In the study, Ad26.COV2.S was injected intramuscularly once, or twice 56 days apart.

Clones were read by immunoSEQ multiplex PCR, and TCRdb kept only the in-frame ones, dropping some. The repertoire holds about 410,000 clones, with approximately 89% as singletons. Treatment of the sample: around 19 received Ad26.COV2.S at low or high dose, single or two shots; a few received placebo; per-sample allocation not given. Samples came from day 63 after the first vaccine or placebo injection. The donor was a Boston adult aged 18-55 years. The study's findings and limits: Placebo recipients and vaccine recipients were similar in non-spike TCR breadth. Spike-specific TCR breadth was greater after Ad26.COV2.S than placebo.

The CDR3 is 16 residues long. Germline V gives CDR1 MRHNA, CDR2 SNTAGT. The V and J ends lost 0 bases and 8 bases respectively, with 17 bases between them. The receptor was derived from a person between 18 and 60 years old who received the Ad26.COV2.S COVID-19 vaccine or a placebo. The V gene is TRBV6-4, the J gene TRBJ2-1, with D tentatively TRBD1 (5 bases). The specimen comprised peripheral blood, sampled in a trial of Ad26.COV2.S vaccine versus placebo. CDR3 amino acids: CASSDSIGDSTDEQFF. CDR3 nucleotides: TGTGCCAGCAGTGACTCGATAGGGGATAGTACGGATGAGCAGTTCTTC.